The 2 T cell receptor beta chains in this list originate from one sample, sequenced in a study of cytomegalovirus exposure and HLA in healthy donors. In the PCR, 60 Vbeta and 13 Jbeta primers were used. Profiled with immunoSEQ multiplex PCR; TCRdb holds only in-frame clones, not every one. The data contain fewer than 200,000 clones, 73% of them seen just once; the ten biggest clones take up approximately 5.4%. Sequencing used PBMCs. The receptors stem from a woman under 30 in good health and CMV-seropositive.

This rearrangement joins TRBV29-1 to TRBJ1-2, with D possibly TRBD1 on 6 matching bases. V was trimmed by 2 bases and J by 7 bases, leaving 11 bases between them. Germline CDR1 is SQVTM and CDR2 is ANQGSEA. This CDR3 contains 12 residues. The CDR3 coding sequence is TGCAGCGTTGAACAGGGGAAGAGTGGCTACACCTTC. It codes for CSVEQGKSGYTF. Supplemented by reference TRBV29-1 and TRBJ1-2, the full variable domain reads SAVISQKPSRDICQRGTSLTIQCQVDSQVTMMFWYRQQPGQSLTLIATANQGSEATYESGFVIDKFPISRPNLTFSTLTVSNMSPEDSSIYLCSVEQGKSGYTFGSGTRLTVV.

For the CDR3, the DNA is TGTGCCAGCAGCTTAGACAGGGTTGGGTCTGGCTACACCTTC. It encodes CASSLDRVGSGYTF. The chain carries TRBV5-4 and TRBJ1-2; 7 bases line up with TRBD1. J lost 7 bases, V lost 2 bases, and 8 bases had no gene match. Germline V gives CDR1 SGHNT, CDR2 YYREEE (reference sequence). The CDR3 covers 14 residues.